Listed here is a single T cell receptor beta chain. The sample comes from a study of PD-L1 blockade in urothelial cancer. The CDR3 is 14 amino acids. Trimming pared 4 bases from V and 7 bases from J, leaving 18 bases between. Germline V gene lookup returns CDR1 SGDLS and CDR2 YYNGEE. TCRdb's table, derived via immunoSEQ multiplex PCR, lists solely in-frame clones and lacks some. The sample has about 51,000 clones; around 88% are singletons. Sequenced here: PBMCs, sampled around atezolizumab (anti-PD-L1) treatment. This receptor was identified in a man in his 60s with urothelial cancer. This chain uses TRBV9 with TRBJ2-7; D gene ambiguous. This CDR3 is CASSSPDRLQEQYF. DNA of the CDR3: TGTGCCAGCAGCTCCCCCGACCGACTCCAGGAGCAGTACTTC.